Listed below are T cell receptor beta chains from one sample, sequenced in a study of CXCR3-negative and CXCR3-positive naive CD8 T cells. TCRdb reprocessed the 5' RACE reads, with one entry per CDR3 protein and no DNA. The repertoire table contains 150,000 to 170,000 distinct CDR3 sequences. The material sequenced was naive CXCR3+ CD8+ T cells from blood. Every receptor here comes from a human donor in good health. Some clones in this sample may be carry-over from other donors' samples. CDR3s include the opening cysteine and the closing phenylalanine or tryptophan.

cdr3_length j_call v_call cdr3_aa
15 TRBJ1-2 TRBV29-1 CSVEFGGGVDYGYTF
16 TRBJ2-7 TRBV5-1 CASSLTSGTSSYEQYF
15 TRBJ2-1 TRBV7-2 CASSPTGAANNEQFF
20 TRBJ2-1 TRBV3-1 CASSLPLTSSGIGTYNEQFF
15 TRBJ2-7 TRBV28 CASSSVDSWYYEQYF
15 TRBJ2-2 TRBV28 CASSLFTWSTGELFF
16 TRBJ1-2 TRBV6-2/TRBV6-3 CASSYEMAGDNYGYTF
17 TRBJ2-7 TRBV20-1 CSARAGLRNANPYEQYF
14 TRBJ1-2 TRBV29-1 CSVEGTTRGYGYTF
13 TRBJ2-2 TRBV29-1 CSVQVGNTGELFF
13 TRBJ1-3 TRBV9 CASSVRTGNTIYF
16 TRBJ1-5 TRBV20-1 CSATPWPTGSNQPQHF
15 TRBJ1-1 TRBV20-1 CSARGQGAGDTEAFF
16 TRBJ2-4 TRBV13 CASSYRAAGGKNIQYF
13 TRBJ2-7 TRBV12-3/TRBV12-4 CASSFGGGPEQYF
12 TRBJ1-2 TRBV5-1 CASSLPGDGYTF
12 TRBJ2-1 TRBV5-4 CASSLRVDEQFF
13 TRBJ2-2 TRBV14 CASRTYDTGELFF
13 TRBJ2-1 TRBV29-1 CSVDRGGFYEQFF
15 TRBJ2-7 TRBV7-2 CASSLDAYYSYEQYF
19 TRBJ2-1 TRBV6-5 CASSYSSGTSGRMYNEQFF
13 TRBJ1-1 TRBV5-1 CASGFDRNTEAFF
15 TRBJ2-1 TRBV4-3 CASSQDRGTVGEQFF
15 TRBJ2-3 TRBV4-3 CASSQEEGGADTQYF
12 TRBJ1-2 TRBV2 CASSEFGAGYTF
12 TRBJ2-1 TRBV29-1 CSGGQSNNEQFF
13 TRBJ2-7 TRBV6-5 CASSYHGGYEQYF
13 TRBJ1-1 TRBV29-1 CSVGQGYGTEAFF
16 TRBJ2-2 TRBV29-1 CSVEGLGKRARGELFF
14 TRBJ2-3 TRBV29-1 CSVEDRTSTDTQYF
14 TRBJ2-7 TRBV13 CASSASNQGFEQYF
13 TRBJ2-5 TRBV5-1 CASSLRTRETQYF
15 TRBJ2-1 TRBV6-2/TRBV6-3 CASTPALGTTVGQFF
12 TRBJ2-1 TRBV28 CASNIQEDEQFF
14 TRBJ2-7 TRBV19 CASSFAGGAYEQYF
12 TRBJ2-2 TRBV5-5 CASSLVSGELFF
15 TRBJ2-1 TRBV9 CASSGRRGGSDEQFF
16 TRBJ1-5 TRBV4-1 CASSQEQGVVNQPQHF
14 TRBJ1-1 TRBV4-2 CASSQGERKTEAFF
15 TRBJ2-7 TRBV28 CASSYDRDSWYEQYF
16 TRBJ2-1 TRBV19 CASRPLAGGIYNEQFF
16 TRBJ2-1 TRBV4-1 CASSQRLRDLYNEQFF
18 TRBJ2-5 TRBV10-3 CAISEPAGLSANQETQYF
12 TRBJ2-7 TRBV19 CASGQGYYEQYF
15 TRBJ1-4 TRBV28 CASSAVPPHNEKLFF
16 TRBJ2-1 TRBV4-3 CASSQDFTGDYNEQFF
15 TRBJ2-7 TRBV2 CASSAGTGVLREQYF
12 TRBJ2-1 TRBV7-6 CASSDDYNEQFF